The rows below give T cell receptor beta chains drawn from one sample of a study of glioma-infiltrating T cells. From the multiplex PCR reads, TCRdb called clonotypes with MiXCR, one entry per CDR3 protein. Of roughly 200,000 distinct CDR3 sequences detected, about 40% appear once; the ten largest clones hold around 5.3%. The sample comprised glioma tissue, nonneoplastic brain tissue, or PBMCs (not recorded which). The receptor source for this set is a human donor with low-grade glioma or glioblastoma, undergoing nonglioma brain surgery, or in good health (not recorded which). Both conserved end residues are part of each CDR3. Each record gives: J gene, V gene, D gene, clone size, CDR3 DNA, CDR3 protein. The D gene is left open where the match is weak. Clone size is not always given. Where it is, it says once, few, many or a class for expanded clones.

TRBJ1-1 | TRBV19 | NA | NA | TGTGCCAGTAGTTTAACAGGGCCACAGCCTACTGAAGCTTTCTTT | CASSLTGPQPTEAFF
TRBJ2-7 | TRBV20-1 | NA | NA | TGCAGTTCCACCCCCACACGTGCGGGCGAGCACTACTTC | CSSTPTRAGEHYF
TRBJ1-5 | TRBV15 | NA | many | TGTGCCACCAGCGGCGGAAGTCAGCCCCAGCATTTT | CATSGGSQPQHF
TRBJ2-3 | TRBV7-2 | TRBD1 | NA | TGTGCCAGCAGTTTGGACAGGCGACCGGATACGCAGTATTTT | CASSLDRRPDTQYF
TRBJ2-1 | TRBV7-2 | TRBD2 | NA | TGTGCCAGAAGCCCGGCTAGCGGCGCCTACAATGAGCAGTTCTTC | CARSPASGAYNEQFF
TRBJ2-2 | TRBV2 | TRBD2 | NA | TGTGCCAAGGGAGGACTAGCTAACACAGGGGAGCTGTTTTTT | CAKGGLANTGELFF
TRBJ1-1 | TRBV20-1 | NA | many | TGCAGTGCTAGAGATCTGAGGGGGTTCGACACTGAAGCTTTCTTT | CSARDLRGFDTEAFF
TRBJ2-7 | TRBV20-1 | NA | NA | TGCAGTGCTAGGGAACTAGAGGGAGTAGAGAACCAGTACTTC | CSARELEGVENQYF
TRBJ2-1 | TRBV7-3 | NA | NA | TGTGCCATCAGTGGGGGAGCGTTCTCTGAGCAGTTCTTC | CAISGGAFSEQFF
TRBJ2-7 | TRBV20-1 | TRBD2 | many | TGCAGTGCTAGCTCTAGCGGTGTACCCTCCTACGAGCAGTACTTC | CSASSSGVPSYEQYF
TRBJ2-5 | TRBV28 | TRBD2 | many | TGTGCCAGCAGAGCCCGACTAGCGGGAGGGGAGACCCAGTACTTC | CASRARLAGGETQYF
TRBJ1-1 | TRBV6-2/TRBV6-3 | NA | many | TGTGCCAGCAGTTACGCCTTGAACACTGAAGCTTTCTTT | CASSYALNTEAFF
TRBJ2-1 | TRBV18 | NA | NA | TGTGCCAGCTCACTAAACAGGGACAATGAGCAGTTCTTC | CASSLNRDNEQFF
TRBJ1-5 | TRBV5-6 | NA | NA | TGTGCCAGCAGCTTGGAGCGGAATAGCAATAAGCCCCAGCATTTT | CASSLERNSNKPQHF
TRBJ1-1 | TRBV28 | NA | many | TGTGCCAGCAGTTCATTGTACCCGGACGGTGAAGCTTTCTTT | CASSSLYPDGEAFF
TRBJ1-1 | TRBV25-1 | NA | many | TGTGCCAGCATGCCCCAATTGAACACTGAAGCTTTCTTT | CASMPQLNTEAFF
TRBJ2-7 | TRBV7-2 | NA | NA | TGTGCCAGCAGCTTTTCCTACGGCTCCTACGAGCAGTACTTC | CASSFSYGSYEQYF
TRBJ2-1 | TRBV19 | TRBD1 | NA | TGTGCCAGTAGCGGTCGGACAGGGAGCTCCTACAATGAGCAGTTCTTC | CASSGRTGSSYNEQFF
TRBJ2-1 | TRBV29-1 | NA | NA | TGCAGCGGGCTCCTAGCAAATGAGCAGTTCTTC | CSGLLANEQFF
TRBJ1-5 | TRBV20-1 | NA | many | TGCAGTGCTAGAGATCTGTTGGGAGGCCAGCCCCAGCATTTT | CSARDLLGGQPQHF
TRBJ2-1 | TRBV3-1 | TRBD2 | few | TGTGCCAGCAGCCAGGAGGTGGGACTAGCGGGAGTCCATGAGCAGTTCTTC | CASSQEVGLAGVHEQFF
TRBJ2-1 | TRBV20-1 | NA | once | TGCAGTGCTAGGGGACGGCAGGGGTTTGCGAACGAGCAGTTATTC | CSARGRQGFANEQLF
TRBJ2-1 | TRBV3-1 | NA | NA | TGTGCCAGCAGCCTACCCGGTGGGGAGCAGTTCTTC | CASSLPGGEQFF
TRBJ1-5 | TRBV4-1 | NA | many | TGCGCCAGTCAGGGGTCCCCCACCTTCAATCAGCCCCAGCATTTT | CASQGSPTFNQPQHF
TRBJ2-7 | TRBV4-2 | NA | NA | TGTGCCAGCAGCCAAGAAGCGAATAACTACGAGCAGTACTTC | CASSQEANNYEQYF